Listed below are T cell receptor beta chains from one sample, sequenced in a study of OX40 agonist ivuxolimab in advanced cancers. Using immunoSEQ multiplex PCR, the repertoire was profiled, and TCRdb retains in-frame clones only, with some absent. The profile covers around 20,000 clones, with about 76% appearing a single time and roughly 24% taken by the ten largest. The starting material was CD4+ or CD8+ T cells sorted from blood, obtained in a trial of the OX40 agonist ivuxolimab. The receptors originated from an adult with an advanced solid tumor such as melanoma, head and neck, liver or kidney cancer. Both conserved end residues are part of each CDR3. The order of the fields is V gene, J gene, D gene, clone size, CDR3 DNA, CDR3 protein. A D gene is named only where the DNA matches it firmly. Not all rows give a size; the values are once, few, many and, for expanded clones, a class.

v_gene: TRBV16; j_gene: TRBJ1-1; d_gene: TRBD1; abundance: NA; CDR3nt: TGTGCCAGCAGCCTGTTACAGGGGACTGAAGCTTTCTTT; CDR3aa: CASSLLQGTEAFF
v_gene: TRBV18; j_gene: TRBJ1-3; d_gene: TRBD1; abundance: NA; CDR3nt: TGTGCCAGCTCACGTCGGGACAGGGGGGTAGGAAACACCATATATTTT; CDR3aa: CASSRRDRGVGNTIYF
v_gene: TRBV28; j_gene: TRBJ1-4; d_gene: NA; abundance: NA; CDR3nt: TGTGCCAGCAACCCCCTTTTGGGGGATGAAAAACTGTTTTTT; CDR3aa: CASNPLLGDEKLFF
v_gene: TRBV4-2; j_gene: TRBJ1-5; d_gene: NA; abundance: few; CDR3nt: TGTGCCAGCAGCCAAGGAACGGATAGCAATCAGCCCCAGCATTTT; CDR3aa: CASSQGTDSNQPQHF
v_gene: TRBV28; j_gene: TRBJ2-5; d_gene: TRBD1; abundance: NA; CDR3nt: TGTGCCAGCAGTCCGCCGGGACAGGGGTACCAAGAGACCCAGTACTTC; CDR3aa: CASSPPGQGYQETQYF
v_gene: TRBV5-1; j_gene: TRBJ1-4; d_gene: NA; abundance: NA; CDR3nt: TGCGCCAGCAGCTTGGGGTCGGCAAACTCGCCGGATGAAAAACTGTTTTTT; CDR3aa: CASSLGSANSPDEKLFF
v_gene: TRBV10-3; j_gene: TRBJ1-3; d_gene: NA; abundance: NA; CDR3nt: TGTGCCATCAGTGATCGTACACGGGGTTTCTCTGGAAACACCATATATTTT; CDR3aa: CAISDRTRGFSGNTIYF
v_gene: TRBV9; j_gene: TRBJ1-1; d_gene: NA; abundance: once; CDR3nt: TGTGCCAGCAGCGTACAGACAGGAGAGAACACTGAAGCTTTCTTT; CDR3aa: CASSVQTGENTEAFF
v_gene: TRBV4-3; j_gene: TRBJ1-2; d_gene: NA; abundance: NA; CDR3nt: TGCGCCAGCAGCGAGGGACTCGCGAATCGGTATGGCTACACCTTC; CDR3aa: CASSEGLANRYGYTF
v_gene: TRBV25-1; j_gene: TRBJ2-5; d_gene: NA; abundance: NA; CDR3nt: TGTGCCAGCAGTGACAGGGTTGGGGGGAAAGAGACCCAGTACTTC; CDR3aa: CASSDRVGGKETQYF
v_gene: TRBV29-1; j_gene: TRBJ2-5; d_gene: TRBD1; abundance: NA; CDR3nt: TGCAGCGTTGAAGGGGGGACAGGGGGAGGGGAGACCCAGTACTTC; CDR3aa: CSVEGGTGGGETQYF
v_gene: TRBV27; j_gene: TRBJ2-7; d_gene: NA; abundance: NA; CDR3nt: TGTGCCAGCGTTTCACAGGGAGACGAGCAGTACTTC; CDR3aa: CASVSQGDEQYF
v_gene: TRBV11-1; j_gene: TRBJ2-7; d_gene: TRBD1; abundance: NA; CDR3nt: TGTGCCAGCCAACTCGGGACAGGGATCTCCTACGAGCAGTACTTC; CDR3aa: CASQLGTGISYEQYF
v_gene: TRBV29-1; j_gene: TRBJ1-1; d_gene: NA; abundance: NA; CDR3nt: TGCAGCGTACAGTTTTCGGGCACTGAAGCTTTCTTT; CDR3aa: CSVQFSGTEAFF
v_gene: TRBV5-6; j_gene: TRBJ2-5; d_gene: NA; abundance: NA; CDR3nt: TGTGCCAGCAGCTTGGGGACCCTAAGCGGGACCCAGTACTTC; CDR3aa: CASSLGTLSGTQYF
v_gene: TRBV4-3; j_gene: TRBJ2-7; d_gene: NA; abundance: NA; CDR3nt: TGCGCCAGCAGTGTCGGGACGGGAACCTACGAGCAGTACTTC; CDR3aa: CASSVGTGTYEQYF
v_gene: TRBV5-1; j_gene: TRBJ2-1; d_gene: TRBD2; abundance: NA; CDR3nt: TGCGCCAGCAGCGAAACCGGGACTAGCGGGAAGTACAATGAGCAGTTCTTC; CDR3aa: CASSETGTSGKYNEQFF
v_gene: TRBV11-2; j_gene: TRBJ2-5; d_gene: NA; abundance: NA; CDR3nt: TGTGCCAGCAGCTTAGTATTCGGGAAGCAAGAGACCCAGTACTTC; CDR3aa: CASSLVFGKQETQYF
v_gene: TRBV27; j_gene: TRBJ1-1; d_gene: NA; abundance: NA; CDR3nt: TGTGCCAGCAAACTCTCGACAGTGAACACTGAAGCTTTCTTT; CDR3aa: CASKLSTVNTEAFF
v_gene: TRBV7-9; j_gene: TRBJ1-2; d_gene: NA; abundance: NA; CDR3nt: TGTGCCAGCAGCCGTTACACCCCGGACAGAAGATTCTATGGCTACACCTTC; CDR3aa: CASSRYTPDRRFYGYTF
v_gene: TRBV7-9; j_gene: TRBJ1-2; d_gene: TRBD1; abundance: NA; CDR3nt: TGTGCCAGCAGCCCACCCGTAGACAGGGGAAGAGGATCGGGCTACACCTTC; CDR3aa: CASSPPVDRGRGSGYTF
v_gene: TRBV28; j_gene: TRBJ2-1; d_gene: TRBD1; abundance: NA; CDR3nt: TGTGCCAGCTCCGGGACAGCCTACAATGAGCAGTTCTTC; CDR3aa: CASSGTAYNEQFF
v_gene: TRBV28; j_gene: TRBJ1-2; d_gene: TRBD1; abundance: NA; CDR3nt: TGTGCCAGCAGTCAACAGGGGCCGTACCTACACTATGGCTACACCTTC; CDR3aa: CASSQQGPYLHYGYTF
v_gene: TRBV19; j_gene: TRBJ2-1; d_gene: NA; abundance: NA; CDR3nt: TGTGCCAGTAGTATAAGACTGAGCTCCTACAATGAGCAGTTCTTC; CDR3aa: CASSIRLSSYNEQFF
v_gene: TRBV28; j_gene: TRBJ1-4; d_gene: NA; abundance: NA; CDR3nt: TGTGCCAGCAGCCCCCTCCTCGGGGCCGATGAAAAACTGTTTTTT; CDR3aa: CASSPLLGADEKLFF
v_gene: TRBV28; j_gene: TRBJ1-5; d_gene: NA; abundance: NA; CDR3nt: TGTGCCAGCAGTTTTATACAGAATAGCAATCAGCCCCAGCATTTT; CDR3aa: CASSFIQNSNQPQHF
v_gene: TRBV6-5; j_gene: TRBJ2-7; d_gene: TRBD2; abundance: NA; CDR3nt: TGTGCCAGCAGTTACGGGACTAGCGGAACCTACGAGCAGTACTTC; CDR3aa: CASSYGTSGTYEQYF
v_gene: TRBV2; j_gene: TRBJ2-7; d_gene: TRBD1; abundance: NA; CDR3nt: TGTGCCAGCAGGGACAGGGGAGCGAACGAGCAGTACTTC; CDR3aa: CASRDRGANEQYF
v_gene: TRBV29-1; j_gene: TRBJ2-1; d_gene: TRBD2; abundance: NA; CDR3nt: TGCAGCGTTGGACCGGGACTAGTCAACAATGAGCAGTTCTTC; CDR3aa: CSVGPGLVNNEQFF
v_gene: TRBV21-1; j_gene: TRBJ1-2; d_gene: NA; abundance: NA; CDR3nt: TGTGCCAGCAGCACTGTCCCGGGACCTGATTCCCCTTATGGCTACACCTTC; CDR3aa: CASSTVPGPDSPYGYTF
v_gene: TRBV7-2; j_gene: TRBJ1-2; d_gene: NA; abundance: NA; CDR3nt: TGTGCCAGCAGTTTCGGGACTGACTATGGCTACACCTTC; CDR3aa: CASSFGTDYGYTF
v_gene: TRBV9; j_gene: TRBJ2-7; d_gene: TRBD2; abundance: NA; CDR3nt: TGTGCCAGCAGCCCCTGGGCGGGGCGGGAGTACGAGCAGTACTTC; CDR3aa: CASSPWAGREYEQYF
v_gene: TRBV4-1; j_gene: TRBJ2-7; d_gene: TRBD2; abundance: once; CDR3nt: TGCGCCAGCAGCCAAGAGGGACTAGCGGGAACCGACGAGCAGTACTTC; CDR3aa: CASSQEGLAGTDEQYF
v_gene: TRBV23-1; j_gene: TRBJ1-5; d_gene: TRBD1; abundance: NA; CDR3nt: TGCGCCAGCACCCCAGCGCCAGGCCGGGACAGGGGCCGTCCTGGCAATCAGCCCCAGCATTTT; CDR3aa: CASTPAPGRDRGRPGNQPQHF
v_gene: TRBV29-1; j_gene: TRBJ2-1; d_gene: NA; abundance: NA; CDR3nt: TGCAGCGTCCCCCCGCAGTTCTTC; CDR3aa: CSVPPQFF
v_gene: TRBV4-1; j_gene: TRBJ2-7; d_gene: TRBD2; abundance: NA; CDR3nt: TGCGCCAGCAGCCAAGATCTCGGGGGGGCCACCATCTCCTACGAGCAGTACTTC; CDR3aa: CASSQDLGGATISYEQYF
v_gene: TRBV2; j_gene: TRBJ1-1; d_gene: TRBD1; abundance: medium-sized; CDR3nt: TGTGCCAGCAGGGGACAGGTTTCCAGGAACACTGAAGCTTTCTTT; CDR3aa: CASRGQVSRNTEAFF
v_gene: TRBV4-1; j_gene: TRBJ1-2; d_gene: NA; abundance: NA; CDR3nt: TGCGCCAGCAGCCAAGAGAGAGACAGCCTCTATGGCTACACCTTC; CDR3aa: CASSQERDSLYGYTF
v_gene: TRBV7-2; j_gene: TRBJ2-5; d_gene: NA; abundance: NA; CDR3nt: TGTGCCAGCAGCTTAGAGTTTCGGGGAACGGAGACCCAGTACTTC; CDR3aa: CASSLEFRGTETQYF
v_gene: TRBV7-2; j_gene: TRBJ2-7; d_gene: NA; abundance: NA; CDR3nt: TGTGCCAGCAGCCCCCGAGGGGGGGGCTCTGCCTACGAGCAGTACTTC; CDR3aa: CASSPRGGGSAYEQYF
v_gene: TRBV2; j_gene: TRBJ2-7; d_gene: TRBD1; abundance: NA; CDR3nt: TGTGCCAGCAGTGTCTTATCCGTCGACAGGGGGCGACAACGCTACGAGCAGTACTTC; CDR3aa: CASSVLSVDRGRQRYEQYF
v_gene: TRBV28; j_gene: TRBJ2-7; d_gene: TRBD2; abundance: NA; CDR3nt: TGTGCCAGCAGCCGGGGACTAGCGGGGGACGAGCAGTACTTC; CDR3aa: CASSRGLAGDEQYF
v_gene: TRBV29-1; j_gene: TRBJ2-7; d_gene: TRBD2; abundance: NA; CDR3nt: TGCAGCGTTGAAACTAGCGGGACATCCTACGAGCAGTACTTC; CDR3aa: CSVETSGTSYEQYF
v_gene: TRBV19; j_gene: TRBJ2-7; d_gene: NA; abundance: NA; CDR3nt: TGTGCCAGTAGTTTAGTACCCTACGAGCAGTACTTC; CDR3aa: CASSLVPYEQYF
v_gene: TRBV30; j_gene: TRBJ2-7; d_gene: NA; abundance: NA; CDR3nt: TGTGCCTGGGGAGGAGGATCGGACCTCGCGCAGTACTTC; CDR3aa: CAWGGGSDLAQYF